This TCR beta chain appears in the sequencing data of a study of cytomegalovirus exposure and HLA in healthy donors. Regarding the study as a whole: Immune exposure was documented only through CMV serostatus.

This clone was recorded a few times. Its antigen is not identified. CDR1 SNHLY and CDR2 FYNNEI come from the germline V gene. The V and J ends lost 6 bases and 5 bases respectively, with 22 bases between them. This CDR3 has 16 residues. Use of 60 Vbeta and 13 Jbeta primers characterized the PCR. Here immunoSEQ multiplex PCR was the method, and the copy in TCRdb shows in-frame clones only, minus some. This sample has about 120,000 clones, with about 78% found just once. The sequenced sample was PBMCs. The TCR originated in a woman aged 40-49 years in good health and CMV-seropositive. The J gene is TRBJ1-1, the V gene TRBV2, with D perhaps TRBD1 (6 bases). In DNA form, the CDR3 reads TGTGCCAGCAGCGAGACCTTGGGGGGGCTTGGGACTGAAGCTTTCTTT. It yields the protein CASSETLGGLGTEAFF.